A single sample gave rise to the 12 T cell receptor beta chains below, sequenced in a study of molecular identifiers for immune sequencing clone quantification. Using its own MiXCR run on the PCR reads, TCRdb lists one record per CDR3 protein. The data contain about 36,000 distinct CDR3 sequences, approximately 17% of them singletons. The material sequenced was naive CD8+ T cells from blood, with Jurkat cell RNA spiked in. Documented subset: FACS-sorted CD8+CD4-CCR7+CD45RA+ naive T cells. The receptors stem from a human donor in good health. Some libraries in this study had Jurkat cell RNA spiked in.

This sequence joins TRBV29-1 and TRBJ2-7; D is undetermined. V lost 0 bases to trimming and J lost 0 bases, with 9 bases between them. The CDR3 loop spans 14 amino acids. CDR1 SQVTM and CDR2 ANQGSEA come from the germline V gene. The CDR3 region has the DNA TGCAGCGTTGAAGATACGCTACACTCCTACGAGCAGTACTTC. Translated: CSVEDTLHSYEQYF.

The chain employs TRBV27 and TRBJ2-1, with D possibly matching TRBD2 (6 bases). This CDR3 has 16 residues. Germline CDR1 is MNHEY and CDR2 is SMNVEV (reference sequence). Trimming pared 2 bases from V and 6 bases from J, leaving 17 bases between. The CDR3 coding sequence is TGTGCCAGCAGTTTAGTAGGGTGGGGGGTCCTCAATGAGCAGTTCTTC. As protein: CASSLVGWGVLNEQFF.

This clonotype was detected many times. This chain joins TRBV2 and TRBJ2-3, with D tentatively TRBD2 (5 bases). The CDR3 contains 16 residues. Germline-derived CDR1 and CDR2 are SNHLY and FYNNEI. V shed 2 bases and J shed 0 bases, with 12 bases lying between them. For the CDR3, the DNA is TGTGCCAGCAGTGAAACGGGATTCACTAGCACAGATACGCAGTATTTT. Translating it yields CASSETGFTSTDTQYF.

This clonotype showed up many times. The chain carries TRBV28 and TRBJ2-7; D could derive from TRBD1 or TRBD2 (5 bases each). The CDR3 runs to 15 residues. V lost 2 bases, J lost 2 bases, and 13 bases lay in between. CDR1 MDHEN and CDR2 SYDVKM come from the germline V gene. CDR3 nucleotide sequence: TGTGCCAGCAGTTTAATGAGGGGTTCCCCCTACGAGCAGTACTTC. It yields the protein CASSLMRGSPYEQYF.

In this sample, this clonotype turned up many times. The chain carries TRBV27 and TRBJ2-7; D unclear. The V gene lost 2 bases and the J gene lost 6 bases, with 8 bases spanning the gap. Germline V gives CDR1 MNHEY, CDR2 SMNVEV (reference sequence). The CDR3 contains 12 residues. The CDR3 DNA sequence: TGTGCCAGCAGTTTAAGAACGGGCGAGCAGTACTTC. This gives the protein CASSLRTGEQYF.

This clonotype has a handful of counts. Mismatch with germline at one junction end may stem from a read error. V usage is TRBV14 and J usage is TRBJ2-5; a possible D gene is TRBD1 (7 bases). The CDR3 length is 16 residues. Germline V gives CDR1 SGHDN, CDR2 FVKESK. The CDR3 nucleotides are TGTGTCAGCAGCCCGGGGGACAGCCGATCTTTGGAGACCCAGTACTTC. Translated, it gives CVSSPGDSRSLETQYF.

Ten or more counts support this clonotype. V usage is TRBV6-6 and J usage is TRBJ2-5; D not resolved. The CDR3 loop spans 10 amino acids. Trimming stripped 8 bases from V and 3 bases from J, with 4 bases between. The V gene's germline CDR1 is MNHNY and CDR2 SVGAGI (reference sequence). The CDR3 nucleotides are TGTGCCAGCGCAAAAGAGACCCAGTACTTC. This codes for CASAKETQYF.

In its sample, this clonotype was seen many times. The chain recombines TRBV28 with TRBJ2-1; D possibly corresponds to TRBD1 (5 bases). V lost 5 bases and J 4 bases, leaving 9 bases between the germline ends. Germline V CDR1 and CDR2: MDHEN, SYDVKM. The CDR3 covers 13 residues. The CDR3 region has the DNA TGTGCCAGCAGTGGGGCAGGATACAATGAGCAGTTCTTC. Amino acids: CASSGAGYNEQFF.

The rearrangement links TRBV28 to TRBJ2-2; D is unresolved. Trimming took off 3 bases at V and 7 bases at J, with 6 bases between the two ends. The CDR3 has 12 amino acids. The germline V gene encodes CDR1 MDHEN and CDR2 SYDVKM. The chain's CDR3 is CASSFGVGELFF. The CDR3 DNA follows: TGTGCCAGCAGTTTTGGGGTCGGGGAGCTGTTTTTT.

Many counts were recorded for this clonotype. This sequence joins TRBV6-2 or TRBV6-3 and TRBJ2-3, with 7 bases aligning to TRBD2. This CDR3 comprises 14 residues. Trimming removed 2 bases from V and 5 bases from J; junction bases left unmatched: 4. Germline CDR1 and CDR2: MNHEY and SVGEGT. The DNA for the CDR3 is TGTGCCAGCAGTTACAGAGCGGGACGAGATACGCAGTATTTT. It encodes CASSYRAGRDTQYF.

The sample holds a few counts of this clonotype. The chain joins TRBV28 to TRBJ1-5, with D perhaps TRBD1 (5 bases). V dropped 5 bases and J dropped 3 bases, with 17 bases sitting between them. Looked up from germline, CDR1 is MDHEN and CDR2 is SYDVKM. The CDR3 spans 16 residues. The CDR3: CASSTLMGVSNQPQHF. The DNA of the CDR3 is TGTGCCAGCAGTACCCTTATGGGGGTCTCCAATCAGCCCCAGCATTTT.

The chain recombines TRBV7-2 with TRBJ1-5; D is ambiguous. Germline assignment: CDR1 SGHTA and CDR2 FQGNSA. Trimming left V 2 bases short and J 5 bases short, with 7 bases between. The CDR3 spans 13 residues. CDR3 DNA: TGTGCCAGCAGCTTATGGCGCGATCAGCCCCAGCATTTT. It codes for CASSLWRDQPQHF.